This TCR beta chain is drawn from a study of blood T cells in healthy people across ages. The CDR3 has 15 amino acids. For the second PCR, which ran for 7 to 11 cycles, a sample-barcoded 5' primer and a J-beta primer mix were used. One entry per CDR3 protein results from TCRdb running MiXCR on the 5' RACE reads. This sample has 550,000 to 650,000 distinct CDR3 sequences, with over 25% found just once. This clonotype was seen at least ten times. This same sample was also taken into another study, of T cells of mothers and their children. That investigation notes: More than five children and their three healthy Caucasian mothers were the donors. An overlap that was slightly higher, though non-significant, was seen in related mother-child pairs versus unrelated pairs.

This TCR was sampled from a boy younger than 10 in good health. Sequenced: blood. The V gene is TRBV21-1, the J gene TRBJ1-4; the listed D gene, TRBD1, was not tested against the DNA. TRBV21-1 is labeled a pseudogene. CDR3 region: CASSKGDRVNEKLFF. Written as DNA, the CDR3 is TGTGCCAGCAGCAAAGGAGACAGGGTTAATGAAAAACTGTTTTTT.